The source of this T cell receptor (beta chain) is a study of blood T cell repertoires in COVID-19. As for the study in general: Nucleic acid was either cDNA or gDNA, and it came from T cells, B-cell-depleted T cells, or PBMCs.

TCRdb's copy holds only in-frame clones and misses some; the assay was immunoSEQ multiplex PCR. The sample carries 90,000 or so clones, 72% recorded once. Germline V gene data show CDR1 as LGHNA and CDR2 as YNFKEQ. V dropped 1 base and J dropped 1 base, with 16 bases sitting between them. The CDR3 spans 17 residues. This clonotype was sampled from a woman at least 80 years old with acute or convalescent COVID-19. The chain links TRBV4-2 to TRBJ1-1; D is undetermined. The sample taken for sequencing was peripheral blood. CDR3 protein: CASSQAVGRPANTEAFF. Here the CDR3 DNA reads TGTGCCAGCAGCCAAGCCGTGGGCAGGCCGGCGAACACTGAAGCTTTCTTT.